This TCR beta chain was documented in a study of tissue T cells after allogeneic stem cell transplantation. Time point here: mouse harvest day 7 after allogeneic transplant. Each mouse received 10^7 T-cell-depleted marrow cells plus 10^6 splenic CD5+ T cells by tail vein. Tissues came from B6→BALB/c major-mismatch GVHD mice at day 7 or 14. Only in-frame clones appear in the TCRdb table, and some are missing; sequencing was by immunoSEQ multiplex PCR. The repertoire includes approximately 7,300 clones, 40% to 60% of them detected once, and more than 10% sits in the top ten. Deletions cut 4 bases from V and 0 bases from J, with 2 bases between. There are 12 residues in the CDR3. CDR1 LGHDT and CDR2 YNNKQL come from the germline V gene (reference sequence). This clone appeared a few times. Gene names refer to mouse genes. The CDR3 goes on 1 residue after the read ends, and that part is filled in from the germline J gene.

The chain is built from TRBV4 and TRBJ2-4; no reliable D call. The specimen sequenced was lymph node tissue. The TCR originated in a female BALB/c mouse given C57BL/6 T cells with graft-versus-host disease after an allogeneic hematopoietic cell transplant. CDR3 in amino acids: CASSFSQNTLYF. CDR3 bases read: TGTGCCAGCAGCTTTAGTCAAAACACCTTGTAC. Full variable domain (rest looked up from reference TRBV4 and TRBJ2-4): ETAVFQTPNYHVTQVGNEVSFNCKQTLGHDTMYWYKQDSKKLLKIMFSYNNKQLIVNETVPRRFSPQSSDKAHLNLRIKSVEPEDSAVYLCASSFSQNTLYFGAGTRLSVL.